This TCR beta chain was observed in a study of cytomegalovirus exposure and HLA in healthy donors. The length of the CDR3 is 15 residues. J lost 4 bases, V lost 3 bases, and 6 bases had no gene match. The germline CDR1 and CDR2 sequences are SGDLS and YYNGEE. Produced via immunoSEQ multiplex PCR; TCRdb's table is partial and in-frame only. The table shows fewer than 350,000 clones, with approximately 87% occurring only once. This sequence was found in a woman aged 18-30 years in good health and CMV-seronegative. V and J are TRBV9 and TRBJ2-5; 10 nucleotides agree with TRBD2. Sequenced material: PBMCs. The CDR3 nucleotides are TGTGCCAGCAGCGAGGCTCTAGCGGGAGCAGAGACCCAGTACTTC. It yields the protein CASSEALAGAETQYF. Full variable domain (missing parts from reference TRBV9 and TRBJ2-5): DSGVTQTPKHLITATGQRVTLRCSPRSGDLSVYWYQQSLDQGLQFLIQYYNGEERAKGNILERFSAQQFPDLHSELNLSSLELGDSALYFCASSEALAGAETQYFGPGTRLLVL.